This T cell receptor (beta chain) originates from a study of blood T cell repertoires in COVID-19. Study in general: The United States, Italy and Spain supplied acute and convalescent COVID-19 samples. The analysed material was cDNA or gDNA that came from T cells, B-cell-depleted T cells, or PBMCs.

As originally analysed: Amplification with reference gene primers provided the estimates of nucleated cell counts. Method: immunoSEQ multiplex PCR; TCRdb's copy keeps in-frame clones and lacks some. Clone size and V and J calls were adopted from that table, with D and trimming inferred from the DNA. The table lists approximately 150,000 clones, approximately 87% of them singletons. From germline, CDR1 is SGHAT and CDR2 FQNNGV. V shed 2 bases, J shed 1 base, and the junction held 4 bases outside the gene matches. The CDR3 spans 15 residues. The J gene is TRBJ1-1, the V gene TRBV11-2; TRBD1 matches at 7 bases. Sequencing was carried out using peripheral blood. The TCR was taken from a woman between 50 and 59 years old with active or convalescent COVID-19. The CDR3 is CASSLQGGWNTEAFF. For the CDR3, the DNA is TGTGCCAGCAGCTTACAAGGGGGCTGGAACACTGAAGCTTTCTTT.